This paragraph reports one T cell receptor (beta chain). The clone's antigen remains unknown. No quality values exist for individual bases; no much larger clone is one base distant. These data come from a study of T cell responses to AZD1222 COVID-19 vaccine (dated by TCRdb to about 2021). About the full investigation: A total of 233 trial participants underwent TCR sequencing, of whom 207 had received two doses of AZD1222 and some 25 had received two doses of the MenACWY control vaccine. Enrollment into the trials was organized by age into subgroups of 18-55, 56-69 and 70-plus years, and those subgroups contained approximately 160, 26 and 62 TCR-sequenced participants, respectively. On the study overall, not on this receptor specifically: Conclusions about previously exposed vaccinees were limited because only six AZD1222 recipients were SARS-CoV-2 seropositive at baseline. After two AZD1222 doses, both the breadth and the depth of spike-specific TCRs were significantly higher than at day 0 and than in MenACWY recipients. Nearly half of unique spike-specific TCRs reportedly recognized epitopes outside regions mutated in the B.1.351 and B.1.1.7 variants. The 56-69-year group was small, and its depth increase did not reach significance, likely because of low power. Vaccine-associated CD4 TCRs spanned the whole spike protein, with dominant responses in regions 160-218 and 743-854. Participants were mostly white British and included more females than males, and it was suggested by the authors that clonal diversity may have been underestimated. Because no day 14 peak-response samples were available, repertoires were characterized only after the peak T cell response.

The meaning of the sample's time point label: about 28 days (+/-7) after the second vaccine dose. AZD1222 recipients with second doses at about 4 weeks or about 12 weeks were pooled, because spike-specific TCR depth and breadth did not differ between schedules. Vaccinee samples came from UK trials COV001 and COV002, including a single-blind randomized controlled phase 2/3 trial of AZD1222 (ChAdOx1 nCoV-19) in healthy adults. For TCRbeta chain sequencing, PBMC samples from trial participants were taken at day 0 and at day 28 after the second dose. The CDR3 regions of human TCRbeta chains were analyzed by immunosequencing. As for the original processing: Repertoire TCRs were matched against a reference library of SARS-CoV-2-specific TCRs generated with the MIRA antigen-specificity platform. Breadth was defined as the fraction of unique TCRs that were SARS-CoV-2-associated, and depth was defined as the fraction of total T cells that were SARS-CoV-2-associated. Using the MIRA data, every spike-specific TCR was mapped to the spike region that the TCR reacted to and assigned to either a CD4 or a CD8 class. Log10-transformed breadth and depth values were compared by one-way ANOVA with Sidak's multiple comparisons tests. TCRdb re-hosts the immuneACCESS table, in-frame sequences only. Its copies lack some clones; in the studies checked, an unresolved V gene accounts for under half of them, and the cause for the rest is not known. V and J calls and clone size are given by that table; D and trimming were obtained from the DNA. This sample is represented by tens of thousands of clones; approximately 90% of them were singletons. The ten largest clones add up to approximately 8% of the sample.

The clonotype comes from an adult who received the AZD1222 COVID-19 vaccine. The sample consisted of peripheral blood, taken 28 days after the second AZD1222 dose.

The CDR3 region has the sequence CASSVGSGFDEQYF. The base sequence is TGTGCCAGCAGCGTAGGAAGCGGCTTCGACGAGCAGTACTTC. The V and J genes are TRBV9 and TRBJ2-7; a tentative D call is TRBD2 (5 bases match). Reading the germline V gene gives CDR1 SGDLS and CDR2 YYNGEE. The CDR3 numbers 14 residues from cysteine through phenylalanine. Just CDR3 DNA is preserved here, 42 bases in frame from base 1. The junction carries 12 bases between V and J, which are trimmed by 0 bases and 5 bases respectively.